The clone carrying this T cell receptor (beta chain) was found once. This sample is part of a study of T cell responses to AZD1222 COVID-19 vaccine. Germline CDR1 reads MDHEN; CDR2 reads SYDVKM. V dropped 2 bases and J dropped 4 bases, with 6 bases sitting between them. The CDR3 contains 12 residues. Clones were sequenced by immunoSEQ multiplex PCR, and TCRdb holds only the in-frame ones, with some missing. Of 98,000 or so clones detected, roughly 90% appear once; the ten largest clones hold roughly 15%. The study pooled second doses at about 4 or about 12 weeks. The V gene is TRBV28, the J gene TRBJ2-7; D perhaps matches TRBD2 (5 bases). The TCR was taken from an adult who received the AZD1222 COVID-19 vaccine. The specimen comprised peripheral blood, sampled 28 days after the second AZD1222 dose. The CDR3, as DNA: TGTGCCAGCAGTTTAGGGAGATACGAGCAGTACTTC. It specifies CASSLGRYEQYF.